The 10 T cell receptor beta chains below all came from one sample that was sequenced in a study of T-cell reconstitution after alpha-beta-depleted transplantation in children. Unique molecular identifiers were incorporated during preparation of the TCRbeta library. TCRdb re-called the PCR reads through MiXCR, storing one row per CDR3 protein. In the table there are over 150,000 distinct CDR3 sequences, under 8.5% of which are singletons. The sequences come from PBMCs, collected before TCRalphabeta/CD19-depleted stem cell transplant. These receptor sequences come from a boy between 2 and 15 years old with acute lymphoblastic leukemia, due to receive a stem cell transplant.

J is TRBJ1-2 and V is TRBV29-1; 10 nucleotides align to TRBD1. The CDR3 covers 13 residues. CDR1 SQVTM and CDR2 ANQGSEA come from the germline V gene. The trim removed 1 base at V and 8 bases at J, leaving 4 bases unmatched. Written as DNA, the CDR3 is TGCAGCGTTGAAGTCGACAGGGGGCAAGGCTACACCTTC. This gives the protein CSVEVDRGQGYTF.

The sample holds many counts of this clonotype. V and J are TRBV10-2 and TRBJ2-1; D gene unclear. Trimming took off 4 bases at V and 4 bases at J, with 5 bases between the two ends. CDR1 is WSHSY and CDR2 is SAAADI in the germline V gene. This CDR3 region has 12 residues. The CDR3 region is CASSGLYNEQFF. The CDR3 DNA is TGCGCCAGCAGTGGGCTATACAATGAGCAGTTCTTC.

This chain joins TRBV5-1 and TRBJ2-2, with 13 positions matching TRBD2. The CDR3 spans 15 residues. Looked up from germline, CDR1 is SGHRS and CDR2 is YFSETQ. V lost 3 bases to trimming and J lost 5 bases; unmatched junction nucleotides: 1. This CDR3 reads CASSWTSGRTGELFF. The CDR3 bases are TGCGCCAGCAGCTGGACTAGCGGGAGAACCGGGGAGCTGTTTTTT.

This clonotype appeared many times. The genes are TRBV20-1 and TRBJ2-7; D is perhaps TRBD2 (5 bases). Trimming took 6 bases from V and 7 from J, leaving 16 bases between them. The CDR3 is 12 residues long. Germline V gives CDR1 DFQATT, CDR2 SNEGSKA (reference sequence). The CDR3 DNA follows: TGCAGTGCCGTCCACCCGTCGGGAGAGCAGTACTTC. Its protein product is CSAVHPSGEQYF.

This clonotype was observed many times. V usage is TRBV7-9 and J usage is TRBJ2-5; tentative D call: TRBD1 (6 bases). Germline V gene sequence: CDR1 SEHNR, CDR2 FQNEAQ (reference sequence). Trimming pared 6 bases from V and 2 bases from J, leaving 16 bases between. The CDR3 runs 15 residues. The CDR3 coding sequence is TGTGCCAGCAGGTCCTCCGGGACAACACAAGAGACCCAGTACTTC. This sequence encodes CASRSSGTTQETQYF.

This clonotype was recorded at least ten times. This rearrangement joins TRBV28 to TRBJ1-1; D call uncertain. V lost 5 bases, J lost 3 bases, and 16 bases lay in between. Germline V lookup: CDR1 MDHEN, CDR2 SYDVKM. The CDR3 length is 15 residues. CDR3 loop: CASSASRRRDTEAFF. CDR3 sequence (DNA): TGTGCCAGCAGTGCCAGCAGAAGGAGGGACACTGAAGCTTTCTTT.

The rearrangement joins TRBV2 to TRBJ2-3; D possibly corresponds to TRBD2 (5 bases). Germline loops: CDR1 SNHLY, CDR2 FYNNEI. The CDR3 contains 13 residues. Trimming took off 4 bases at V and 6 bases at J, with 11 bases between the two ends. The CDR3 DNA reads TGTGCCAGCAGTGGTGGAGGTGCGGATACGCAGTATTTT. It encodes CASSGGGADTQYF. Together with reference TRBV2 and TRBJ2-3, the CDR3 gives the full variable domain: EPEVTQTPSHQVTQMGQEVILRCVPISNHLYFYWYRQILGQKVEFLVSFYNNEISEKSEIFDDQFSVERPDGSNFTLKIRSTKLEDSAMYFCASSGGGADTQYFGPGTRLTVL.

There are a few counts of this clonotype. The chain has TRBV20-1 and TRBJ1-6; D possibly corresponds to TRBD1 (5 bases). Trimming pared 5 bases from V and 0 bases from J, leaving 14 bases between. Germline loops: CDR1 DFQATT, CDR2 SNEGSKA (reference sequence). The CDR3 is 16 amino acids. DNA for the CDR3: TGCAGTGCTCCTCTGGGGGGGGTCTCCTATAATTCACCCCTCCACTTT. Translation gives CSAPLGGVSYNSPLHF.

Note on this clonotype: A much larger clone lies one base from this, so it may be a read error. This chain joins TRBV2 and TRBJ2-3; TRBD2 agrees at 12 bases. This CDR3 has 16 amino acids. Germline V lookup: CDR1 SNHLY, CDR2 FYNNEI. The V segment lost 7 bases and the J segment 7 bases; nucleotides outside the gene matches: 12. The CDR3 DNA reads as TGTGCCAGCATCCCCCTAGCGGGGGGGCGTACATATACGCAGTATTTT. Residues: CASIPLAGGRTYTQYF.

The sample holds a few counts of this clonotype. The J gene is TRBJ1-5, the V gene TRBV11-2; D is unresolved. The CDR3 has 16 residues. Between the trimmed V and J ends, which lost 7 bases and 0 bases, there was a span of 16 bases. The germline CDR1 and CDR2 sequences are SGHAT and FQNNGV. The CDR3 DNA is TGTGCCAGCAACCCCGGCAGTCTCTATAGCAATCAGCCCCAGCATTTT. Translation: CASNPGSLYSNQPQHF.